The T cell receptor beta chain described here comes from a study of vaccination effects on CD4 cells after COVID-19 (dated by TCRdb to between 2021 and 2024). The study in broad terms: Two doses of either the BNT162b2 or the mRNA-1273 mRNA SARS-CoV-2 vaccine were administered to participants. In both COVID-19 convalescent patients and infection-naive vaccine recipients, the study compared SARS-CoV-2 spike-specific CD4+ TCR repertoires from before mRNA vaccination with those from after it. The full study included 9 to 10 COVID-19 convalescent patients and a handful of SARS-CoV-2-naive healthy vaccine recipients. Cultures from other donors in the study were sequenced using the Oncomine TCR Beta short-read assay on an Illumina iSeq 100. General study outcomes and caveats: Among healthy vaccine recipients, nearly all vaccine-induced clones were SARS-CoV-2 mono-reactive, and only 1 of 255 was cross-reactive with common cold coronaviruses. Limitations of the study were the small number of convalescent patients and the absence of early post-infection timepoints. At late post-vaccination timepoints, both infection-induced and vaccine-induced clones showed marked clonal contraction, consistent with waning T cell responses.

This clone was picked up a small number of times. Its recognized antigen is unknown. Base quality data are lacking; no much larger clone is found one base away. To identify antigen-specific CD4+ T cell clonotypes by their expansion, the ViraFEST assay first stimulated PBMC with viral peptide pools and then applied TCR sequencing. After 10 to 11 days of culture, CD4+ T cells were isolated with the EasySep CD4+ T cell isolation kit. The absence of prior SARS-CoV-2 infection in healthy vaccine recipients was confirmed by negative nucleocapsid antibodies before and after vaccination. Approximately 2 million PBMC per well were cultured in IMDM with around 5% human AB serum, roughly 10 IU/ml IL-2 and gentamicin, plus 10 ug/ml peptides. On days 3 and 7, half of the culture medium was replaced with fresh IL-2-containing medium. Each peptide stimulation condition was cultured in triplicate wells unless otherwise noted. PBMC were separated from whole blood using Ficoll-Paque Plus gradient centrifugation and were then either cryopreserved at -140C or used fresh. The overlapping peptide pools covered the spike proteins of SARS-CoV-2 as well as those of the common cold coronaviruses HCoV-NL63, HCoV-OC43 and HCoV-229E. The QIAamp micro DNA kit was used to extract genomic DNA from the cultured CD4+ T cells.

Library creation used the immunoSEQ multiplex PCR assay. DNA from the cultured, isolated CD4+ T cells was subjected to TCR beta CDR3 sequencing. The published analysis was carried out like this. Non-productive TCR sequences were discarded, and reads were trimmed to the CDR3 region, with only CDR3s of 7 or more amino acids retained. Antigen-specific clonotypes were identified using the MANAFEST web app by comparison of expansion in peptide wells against reference cultures. To count as positive, a clone had to show expansion at FDR<0.05 compared with the reference and with all other wells, an odds ratio above 5, and a frequency above 0.1% in two replicate wells. A clonotype was called cross-reactive if it was significantly expanded both in SARS-CoV-2 spike wells and in at least one common cold coronavirus spike condition. Using the stringdist R package, CDR3 similarity was measured by Levenshtein distance, and unrooted trees were constructed with ape in R 3.6.1. TCRdb re-hosts the immuneACCESS table, in-frame sequences only. Its copies lack some clones; in the studies checked, an unresolved V gene accounts for under half of them, and the cause for the rest is not known. V, J and clone size were drawn from that table, and D and trimming were deduced from the DNA. This sample comprises tens of thousands of clones, around 77% of them detected only once. The top ten clonotypes cover around 2.8% of the sample.

As encoded in the germline V gene, CDR1 is SNHLY while CDR2 is FYNNEI. The CDR3 contains 12 residues, cysteine and phenylalanine counted. Just the 36-base CDR3 DNA is kept, in frame starting at base 1. V and J lose 0 bases and 7 bases, and a span of 6 bases separates them. This specimen was CD4+ T cells from PBMCs cultured with HCoV-NL63 spike peptides, taken before COVID-19 vaccination. This sample's cell subset or site label indicates: HCoV-NL63 spike overlapping peptide pool stimulation. Rearrangement joined TRBV2 to TRBJ1-1, with no confidently assigned D gene. This TCR was recovered from a human donor who received a COVID-19 vaccine. The DNA sequence is given as TGTGCCAGCAGTGAAGCCCGGGGTGAAGCTTTCTTT. Its amino acids are CASSEARGEAFF.